This TCR beta chain originates from a study of T cell responses to AZD1222 COVID-19 vaccine. Study-wide results and caveats: White British ancestry dominated among donors, who included more females, and clonal diversity was possibly underestimated. Increases in Spike-specific TCR breadth and depth were seen after two AZD1222 doses.

Clones were sequenced by immunoSEQ multiplex PCR, and TCRdb holds only the in-frame ones, with some missing. The sample lists 180,000 or so clones, approximately 93% seen once, with approximately 4% in the top ten. Per germline, CDR1 LGHDT and CDR2 YNNKEL (reference sequence). The CDR3 has 14 amino acids. The V and J ends lost 4 bases and 3 bases respectively, with 10 bases between them. A note on this clone: The antigen is undetermined.

V usage is TRBV3-1 (or the pseudogene TRBV3-2) and J usage is TRBJ2-1; D ambiguous. The sample in question was peripheral blood, obtained on day 0 of AZD1222 vaccination. The source is an adult in good health. As DNA, the CDR3 is TGTGCCAGCAGCCTGAAGGGCAGCTACAATGAGCAGTTCTTC. Translated: CASSLKGSYNEQFF.